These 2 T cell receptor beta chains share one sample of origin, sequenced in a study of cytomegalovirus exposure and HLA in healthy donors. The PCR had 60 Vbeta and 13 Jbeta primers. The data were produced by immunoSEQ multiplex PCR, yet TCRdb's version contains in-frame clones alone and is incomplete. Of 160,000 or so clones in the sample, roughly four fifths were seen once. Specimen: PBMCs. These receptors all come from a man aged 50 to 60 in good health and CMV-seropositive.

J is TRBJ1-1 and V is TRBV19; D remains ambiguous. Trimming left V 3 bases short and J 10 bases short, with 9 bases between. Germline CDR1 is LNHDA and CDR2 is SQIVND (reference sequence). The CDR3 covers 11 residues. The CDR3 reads CASSIANLAFF. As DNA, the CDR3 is TGTGCCAGTAGTATCGCCAACTTAGCTTTCTTT.

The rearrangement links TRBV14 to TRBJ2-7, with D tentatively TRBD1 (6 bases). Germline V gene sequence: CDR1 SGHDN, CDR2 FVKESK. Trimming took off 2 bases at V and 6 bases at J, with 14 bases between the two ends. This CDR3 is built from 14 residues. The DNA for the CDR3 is TGTGCCAGCAGCCAAACTAAGGGGGTCCCCGAGCAGTACTTC. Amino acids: CASSQTKGVPEQYF.